The sequence of this TCR beta chain was determined in a study of Ad26.COV2.S vaccination and SARS-CoV-2 variants. Study-wide context: The study gave Ad26.COV2.S intramuscularly, once or twice 56 days apart. General observations from the study: Vaccine recipients and placebo recipients showed similar non-spike TCR breadth.

TCRdb's copy holds only in-frame clones and misses some; the assay was immunoSEQ multiplex PCR. Among approximately 400,000 clones, about 80% were seen once, and the ten largest hold roughly 7.4%. Treatment specified: roughly 18 received Ad26.COV2.S at low or high dose, single or two shots; roughly five received placebo; per-sample allocation not given. Collection of the samples took place on day 63 after the first injection of vaccine or placebo. Expressing Wuhan-strain SARS-CoV-2 spike, an Ad26 vector served as the vaccine. Germline V CDR1 and CDR2: SGHNT, YENEEA. V was pared by 1 base and J by 3 bases, with 6 bases of the junction left unmatched. The CDR3 is made up of 16 amino acids. Comments on this clone: Its target is unknown.

The clonotype comes from a person between 18 and 65 years old who received the Ad26.COV2.S COVID-19 vaccine or a placebo. Sequencing used peripheral blood, obtained in a trial of Ad26.COV2.S vaccine versus placebo. The chain recombines TRBV11-3 with TRBJ2-5; the match to TRBD1 covers 9 bases. As DNA, the CDR3 is TGTGCCAGCAGCTTAGCCGGGACAGGGCCAGAAGAGACCCAGTACTTC. This encodes CASSLAGTGPEETQYF.